This T cell receptor (beta chain) was identified in a study of T-cell reconstitution after alpha-beta-depleted transplantation in children. Findings and caveats of the study: Reportedly, only several hundred clones from non-depleted graft cells drove alpha-beta T-cell counts at about two months. Several patients had high TCRbeta diversity at day 60; it came from surviving recipient T cells and thymic progenitors. From newly produced T cells came most of the T-cell counts and diversity one year after transplant.

During its preparation, the TCRbeta library received unique molecular identifiers. TCRdb fed the PCR reads into MiXCR, producing one record per CDR3 protein. The sample holds around 670,000 distinct CDR3 sequences, about an eighth seen once. Trimming removed 6 bases from V and 7 bases from J, with 25 bases in between. Looked up from germline, CDR1 is SEHNR and CDR2 is FQNEAQ (reference sequence). This CDR3 has 17 residues. In regard to this clonotype: What it binds is unknown.

Specimen: PBMCs, collected before TCRalphabeta/CD19-depleted stem cell transplant. This receptor was obtained from a girl aged 2-10 years with congenital amegakaryocytic thrombocytopenia, due to receive a stem cell transplant. The genes are TRBV7-9 and TRBJ2-1, with D possibly being TRBD1 (6 bases). The CDR3 here is CASRQTELGTLTNEQFF. The CDR3 DNA follows: TGTGCCAGCAGACAAACCGAGCTCGGGACACTCACAAATGAGCAGTTCTTC.